The sequence of this T cell receptor beta chain was determined in a study of shared clonotypes between healthy human individuals. Trimming removed 1 base from V and 0 bases from J, with 13 bases in between. The CDR3 sequence is 17 residues long. The germline V gene encodes CDR1 SGHVS and CDR2 FNYEAQ. Assay: immunoSEQ multiplex PCR; the TCRdb copy retains only in-frame clones and omits some. This sample carries roughly 2.2 million clones, more than 80% of them seen once, and the ten largest clones take approximately 0.4%. The clonotype originates from a man aged 18 to 29 in good health. Some clones in this sample may be carry-over from other donors' samples. Sequenced sample: naive CD4+ T cells from PBMCs. The sample's subset: CD45RA+ positively selected. V gene TRBV7-6 combines with J gene TRBJ2-1; no reliable D call. CDR3 loop: CASSLEGPSYSYNEQFF. The DNA of the CDR3 is TGTGCCAGCAGCTTAGAAGGGCCGAGTTACTCCTACAATGAGCAGTTCTTC.